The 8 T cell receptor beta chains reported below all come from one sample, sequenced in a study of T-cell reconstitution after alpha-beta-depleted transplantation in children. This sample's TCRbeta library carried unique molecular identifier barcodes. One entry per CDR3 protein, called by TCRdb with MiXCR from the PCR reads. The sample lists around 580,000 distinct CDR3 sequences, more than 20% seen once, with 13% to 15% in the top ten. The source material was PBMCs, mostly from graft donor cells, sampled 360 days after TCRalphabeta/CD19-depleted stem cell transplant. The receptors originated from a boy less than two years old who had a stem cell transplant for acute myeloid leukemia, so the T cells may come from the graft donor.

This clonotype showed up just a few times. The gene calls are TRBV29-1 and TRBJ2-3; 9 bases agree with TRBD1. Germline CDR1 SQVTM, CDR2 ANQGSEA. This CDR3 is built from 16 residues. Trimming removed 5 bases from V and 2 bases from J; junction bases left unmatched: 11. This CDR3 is CSVLDRDRDYTDTQYF. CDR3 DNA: TGCAGCGTTTTGGACCGGGACAGGGATTACACAGATACGCAGTATTTT.

CDR3 loop: CSVTGSNTEAFF. The CDR3 region has the DNA TGCAGCGTGACAGGGTCCAACACTGAAGCTTTCTTT. J is TRBJ1-1 and V is TRBV29-1; TRBD1 aligns across 7 bases. Losses at the gene ends were 6 bases for V and 2 bases for J; bases not matched to a gene: 3. The germline V gene has CDR1 SQVTM and CDR2 ANQGSEA. The CDR3 consists of 12 residues.

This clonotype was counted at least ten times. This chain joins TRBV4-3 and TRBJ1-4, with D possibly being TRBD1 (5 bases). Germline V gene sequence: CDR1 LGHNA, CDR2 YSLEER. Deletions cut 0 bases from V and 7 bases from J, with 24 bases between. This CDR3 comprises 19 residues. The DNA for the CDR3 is TGCGCCAGCAGCCAAGATAAGCCCCCCCGGGGGTGGGGTATTGAAAAACTGTTTTTT. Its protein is CASSQDKPPRGWGIEKLFF.

The CDR3 coding sequence is TGTGCCAGCAGCTTAGGGGCCCTCCTTGGGGGAGAGACCCAGTACTTC. Translating it yields CASSLGALLGGETQYF. The chain has TRBV11-2 and TRBJ2-5; D assignment may be TRBD1 or TRBD2 (5 bases each). Germline V lookup: CDR1 SGHAT, CDR2 FQNNGV. Trimming pared 1 base from V and 4 bases from J, leaving 16 bases between. There are 16 residues in the CDR3.

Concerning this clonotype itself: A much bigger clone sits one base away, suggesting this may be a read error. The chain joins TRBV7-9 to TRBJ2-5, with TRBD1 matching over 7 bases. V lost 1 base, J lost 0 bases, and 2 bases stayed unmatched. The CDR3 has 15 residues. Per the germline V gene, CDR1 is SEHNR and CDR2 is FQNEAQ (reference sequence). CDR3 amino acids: CASSLVDRDQETQYF. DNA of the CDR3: TGTGCCAGCAGCTTAGTTGACAGGGACCAAGAGACCCAGTACTTC. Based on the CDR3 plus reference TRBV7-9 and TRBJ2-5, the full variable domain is DTGVSQNPRHKITKRGQNVTFRCDPISEHNRLYWYRQTLGQGPEFLTYFQNEAQLEKSRLLSDRFSAERPKGSFSTLEIQRTEQGDSAMYLCASSLVDRDQETQYFGPGTRLLVL.

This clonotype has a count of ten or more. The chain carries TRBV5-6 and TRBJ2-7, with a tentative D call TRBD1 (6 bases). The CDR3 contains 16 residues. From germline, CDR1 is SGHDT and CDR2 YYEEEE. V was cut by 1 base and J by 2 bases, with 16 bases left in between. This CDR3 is CASSLRRTAKAYEQYV. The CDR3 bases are TGTGCCAGCAGCTTGCGCCGGACAGCAAAAGCCTACGAGCAGTACGTC.

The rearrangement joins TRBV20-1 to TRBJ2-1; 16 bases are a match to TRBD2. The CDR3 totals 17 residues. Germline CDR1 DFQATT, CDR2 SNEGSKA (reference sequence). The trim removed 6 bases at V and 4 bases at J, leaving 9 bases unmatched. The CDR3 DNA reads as TGCAGTGCCTCGGGACTAGCGGGGGGGCCCGTATACAATGAGCAGTTCTTC. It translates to CSASGLAGGPVYNEQFF.

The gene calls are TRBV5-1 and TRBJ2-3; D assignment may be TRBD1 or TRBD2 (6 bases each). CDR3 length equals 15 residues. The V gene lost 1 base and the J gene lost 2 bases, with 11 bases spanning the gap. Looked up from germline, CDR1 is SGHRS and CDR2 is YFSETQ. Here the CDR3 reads CASSLTRGDTDTQYF. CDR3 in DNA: TGCGCCAGCAGCTTGACGAGGGGGGACACAGATACGCAGTATTTT.